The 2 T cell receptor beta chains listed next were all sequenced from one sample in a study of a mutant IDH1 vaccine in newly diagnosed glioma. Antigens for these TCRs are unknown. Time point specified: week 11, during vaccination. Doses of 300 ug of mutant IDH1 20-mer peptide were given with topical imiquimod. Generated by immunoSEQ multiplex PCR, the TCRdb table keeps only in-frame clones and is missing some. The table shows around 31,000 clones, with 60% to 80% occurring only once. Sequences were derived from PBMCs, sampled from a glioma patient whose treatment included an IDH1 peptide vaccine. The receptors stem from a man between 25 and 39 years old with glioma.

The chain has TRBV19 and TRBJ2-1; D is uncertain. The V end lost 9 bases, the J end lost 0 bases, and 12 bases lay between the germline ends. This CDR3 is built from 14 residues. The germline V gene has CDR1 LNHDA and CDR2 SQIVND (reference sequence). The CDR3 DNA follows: TGTGCCAGCACCAGTACCTACTCCTACAATGAGCAGTTCTTC. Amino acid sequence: CASTSTYSYNEQFF.

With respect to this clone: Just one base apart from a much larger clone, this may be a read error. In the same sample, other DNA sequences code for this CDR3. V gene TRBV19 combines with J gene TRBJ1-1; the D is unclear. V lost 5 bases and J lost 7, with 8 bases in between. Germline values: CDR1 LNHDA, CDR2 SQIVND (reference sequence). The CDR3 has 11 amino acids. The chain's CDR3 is CASSWRDEAFF. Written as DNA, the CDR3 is TGTGCCAGTAGTTGGCGAGATGAAGCTTTCTTT.